This T cell receptor (beta chain) was captured by sequencing in a study of cytomegalovirus exposure and HLA in healthy donors. Points from the study as a whole: Specificity for CMV antigens was confirmed in vitro for a few of the CMV-associated chains. In an earlier analysis, about 90% or about 30%: the productive usage of most TCR beta V segments. Around 160 TCR beta chains were listed as cytomegalovirus-associated.

PCR was performed using 60 Vbeta and 13 Jbeta primers. Data came from immunoSEQ multiplex PCR; TCRdb stores just in-frame clones and leaves some out. The table has some 150,000 clones, about four fifths seen once; the top ten hold 2.5% to 3%. This clone has more than one count but fewer than ten. The antigen remains unidentified. The V and J ends lost 0 bases and 0 bases respectively, with 11 bases between them. The CDR3 loop spans 17 amino acids. Germline V gene data show CDR1 as MGHRA and CDR2 as YSYEKL. This receptor was obtained from a male donor in good health and CMV-seronegative. The sequenced sample consisted of PBMCs. The gene calls are TRBV4-1 and TRBJ2-2; possible D gene TRBD1, 6 bases. The CDR3 reads CASSQERGSANTGELFF. CDR3 bases: TGCGCCAGCAGCCAAGAGAGGGGGAGCGCGAACACCGGGGAGCTGTTTTTT.